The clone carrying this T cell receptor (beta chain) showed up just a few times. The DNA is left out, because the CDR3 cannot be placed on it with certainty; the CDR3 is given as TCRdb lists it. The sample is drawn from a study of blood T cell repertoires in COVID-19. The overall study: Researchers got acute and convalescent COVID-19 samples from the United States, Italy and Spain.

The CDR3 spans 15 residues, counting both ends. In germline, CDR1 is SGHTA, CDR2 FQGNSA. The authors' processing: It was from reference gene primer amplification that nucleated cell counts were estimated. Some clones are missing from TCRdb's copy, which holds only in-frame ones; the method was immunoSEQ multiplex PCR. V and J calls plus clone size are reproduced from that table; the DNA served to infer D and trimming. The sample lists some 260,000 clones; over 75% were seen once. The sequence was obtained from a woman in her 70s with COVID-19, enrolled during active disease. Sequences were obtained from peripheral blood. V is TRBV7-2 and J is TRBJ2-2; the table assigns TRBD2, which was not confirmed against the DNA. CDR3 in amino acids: CASSLVTRRAGELFF.